These 12 T cell receptor beta chains were all obtained from the same sample, sequenced in a study of PD-L1 blockade in urothelial cancer. Noted time point: peripheral blood 6 weeks after treatment start. TCRdb's table, derived via immunoSEQ multiplex PCR, lists solely in-frame clones and lacks some. Here the sample spans 75,000 to 95,000 clones, more than 85% being singletons. The starting material was PBMCs, obtained around atezolizumab (anti-PD-L1) treatment. The origin of the receptors is a woman over 75 with urothelial cancer.

A single count supports this clone. The V call is TRBV5-4, the J call TRBJ2-7, with D hard to call. V gave up 6 bases and J gave up 0 bases, with 10 bases separating them. Germline lookup yields CDR1 SGHNT and CDR2 YYREEE (reference sequence). The CDR3 is 13 residues long. Written as DNA, the CDR3 is TGTGCCAGCAATCCGAGGAGCTCCTACGAGCAGTACTTC. Residues: CASNPRSSYEQYF. Variable domain in full (rest from reference TRBV5-4 and TRBJ2-7): ETGVTQSPTHLIKTRGQQVTLRCSSQSGHNTVSWYQQALGQGPQFIFQYYREEENGRGNFPPRFSGLQFPNYSSELNVNALELDDSALYLCASNPRSSYEQYFGPGTRLTVT.

The chain recombines TRBV28 with TRBJ1-5; TRBD1 might be the D (5 bases). V was pared by 3 bases and J by 5 bases, with 11 bases between. From germline, CDR1 is MDHEN and CDR2 SYDVKM. This CDR3 is 14 amino acids long. The CDR3 DNA sequence: TGTGCCAGCAGTTTGGGCAGGGTGGATCAGCCCCAGCATTTT. It encodes CASSLGRVDQPQHF.

V gene TRBV19 combines with J gene TRBJ2-1; 9 nucleotides line up with TRBD1. Losses at the gene ends were 7 bases for V and 4 bases for J; bases not matched to a gene: 8. CDR1 and CDR2 (germline): LNHDA, SQIVND (reference sequence). This CDR3 is built from 15 residues. The CDR3 loop reads CASTPGTGRYNEQFF. In nucleotides, the CDR3 is TGTGCCAGTACCCCTGGGACAGGGAGGTACAATGAGCAGTTCTTC.

The chain carries TRBV7-9 and TRBJ2-7; 8 bases fit TRBD1. This CDR3 spans 14 amino acids. The junction had 7 bases not matched to a gene; V was cut back by 4 bases and J by 5 bases. From germline, CDR1 is SEHNR and CDR2 FQNEAQ (reference sequence). The CDR3 here is CASSSPDRVNEQYF. As DNA, the CDR3 is TGTGCCAGCAGCTCTCCGGACAGGGTAAACGAGCAGTACTTC.

The J gene is TRBJ2-2, the V gene TRBV5-6; no reliable D call. Germline values: CDR1 SGHDT, CDR2 YYEEEE. Trimming took 0 bases from V and 4 from J, leaving 7 bases between them. The CDR3 consists of 14 residues. CDR3 coding DNA: TGTGCCAGCAGCTTGGAGCCCCGCACCGGGGAGCTGTTTTTT. As protein: CASSLEPRTGELFF. The full variable domain, in which reference TRBV5-6 and TRBJ2-2 provide the parts outside the CDR3, is DAGVTQSPTHLIKTRGQQVTLRCSPKSGHDTVSWYQQALGQGPQFIFQYYEEEERQRGNFPDRFSGHQFPNYSSELNVNALLLGDSALYLCASSLEPRTGELFFGEGSRLTVL.

The J gene is TRBJ2-1, the V gene TRBV2; 10 nucleotides align to TRBD2. CDR3 length: 14 amino acids. Trimming at V came to 7 bases and at J to 7 bases, leaving 7 bases not matched to a gene. Germline V gene data show CDR1 as SNHLY and CDR2 as FYNNEI. As DNA, the CDR3 is TGTGCCAGCATTCCTAGCGGGAGCCGGAATGAGCAGTTCTTC. Protein: CASIPSGSRNEQFF.

The chain recombines TRBV28 with TRBJ1-2; D is unresolved. The CDR3 sequence is 12 residues long. The V end was cut by 6 bases, the J end by 4 bases, with 9 bases between. In germline, CDR1 is MDHEN, CDR2 SYDVKM. The CDR3 DNA is TGTGCCAGCAGCCTCCTCCCCTATGGCTACACCTTC. This gives the protein CASSLLPYGYTF.

This rearrangement joins TRBV19 to TRBJ1-5; perhaps TRBD1 as D (5 bases). Deletions cut 9 bases from V and 3 bases from J, with 9 bases between. Germline values: CDR1 LNHDA, CDR2 SQIVND (reference sequence). This CDR3 is built from 12 residues. CDR3 bases: TGTGCCAGCCGGGACTCCAATCAGCCCCAGCATTTT. It is translated as CASRDSNQPQHF.

This clone occurred once. V and J are TRBV28 and TRBJ1-5; D is unclear. The germline CDR1 and CDR2 sequences are MDHEN and SYDVKM. The CDR3 sequence is 17 residues long. The germline V and J ends were trimmed by 2 bases and 2 bases, with 16 bases remaining between them. CDR3 region: CASSLVSPRLGNQPQHF. CDR3 DNA: TGTGCCAGCAGTTTAGTATCCCCCAGGCTGGGCAATCAGCCCCAGCATTTT.

The V and J genes are TRBV18 and TRBJ1-5; D ambiguous. CDR3 length: 18 amino acids. The V gene lost 1 base and the J gene lost 0 bases, with 16 bases spanning the gap. Germline lookup yields CDR1 KGHSH and CDR2 LQKENI. For the CDR3, the DNA is TGTGCCAGCTCACCACAGTCTACGACTGGCCATAGCAATCAGCCCCAGCATTTT. This sequence encodes CASSPQSTTGHSNQPQHF.

The V gene is TRBV30, the J gene TRBJ1-1; D gene ambiguous. Trimming removed 4 bases at V and 5 bases at J, with 14 bases between. This CDR3 region has 13 residues. CDR1 is GTSNPN, CDR2 SVGIG, per germline (reference sequence). In DNA form, the CDR3 reads TGTGCCTGGACCCCCTATTCGAAGACTGAAGCTTTCTTT. Translated: CAWTPYSKTEAFF. The whole variable domain, filled in from reference TRBV30 and TRBJ1-1, reads SQTIHQWPATLVQPVGSPLSLECTVEGTSNPNLYWYRQAAGRGLQLLFYSVGIGQISSEVPQNLSASRPQDRQFILSSKKLLLSDSGFYLCAWTPYSKTEAFFGQGTRLTVV.

This clone was detected once. The chain employs TRBV2 and TRBJ2-1; D might be TRBD2 (5 bases). This CDR3 region has 14 residues. V dropped 6 bases and J dropped 7 bases, with 16 bases sitting between them. Per germline, CDR1 SNHLY and CDR2 FYNNEI. The DNA for the CDR3 is TGTGCCAGCAGCGAACTAGGAGTGGGTAATGAGCAGTTCTTC. This encodes CASSELGVGNEQFF. Drawing the rest from reference TRBV2 and TRBJ2-1, the complete variable domain is EPEVTQTPSHQVTQMGQEVILRCVPISNHLYFYWYRQILGQKVEFLVSFYNNEISEKSEIFDDQFSVERPDGSNFTLKIRSTKLEDSAMYFCASSELGVGNEQFFGPGTRLTVL.